Reported below is one T cell receptor (beta chain). The antigen remains undetermined. The TCRbeta library incorporated unique molecular identifiers. TCRdb reanalysed the PCR reads using MiXCR and keeps one entry per CDR3 protein. The sample includes about a million distinct CDR3 sequences, about 29% of them seen just once. The data are from a study of T-cell reconstitution after alpha-beta-depleted transplantation in children. Regarding the study as a whole: By about two months after transplant, alpha-beta T cells reportedly arose from several hundred graft clones that had expanded. T-cell counts and diversity at one year post-transplant came mainly from newly produced T cells. The study traced high day-60 TCRbeta diversity in some patients to surviving recipient T cells and thymic progenitors.

Material: PBMCs, mostly from graft donor cells, obtained 360 days after TCRalphabeta/CD19-depleted stem cell transplant. This receptor was identified in a boy younger than two who had a stem cell transplant for SCID, so the T cells may come from the graft donor.

The CDR3 is CASRLLGTGRYEQYF. CDR3 nucleotides: TGTGCCAGCCGCCTCCTCGGGACAGGGCGCTACGAGCAGTACTTC. The V call is TRBV12-3 or TRBV12-4, the J call TRBJ2-7, with 9 positions matching TRBD1. This CDR3 region has 15 residues. V gave up 8 bases and J gave up 3 bases; unmatched junction bases: 11.